The 14 T cell receptor beta chains below come from one sample, sequenced in a study of CD8 T cells in ankylosing spondylitis. Study results and limitations: Characteristic, it appeared, of ankylosing spondylitis blood was a TCR beta motif of fewer than 10 highly homologous variants.

No antigens are known for them. Using its own MiXCR run on the 5' RACE reads, TCRdb lists one record per CDR3 protein. The table records hundreds of thousands of distinct CDR3 sequences, roughly 27% of them present only once. The sample consisted of blood, either unsorted or a sorted T cell fraction (not recorded which). These receptors were collected from a male donor with ankylosing spondylitis.

This clonotype was picked up a small number of times. The V and J genes are TRBV14 and TRBJ2-5; D remains ambiguous. Germline V gene data show CDR1 as SGHDN and CDR2 as FVKESK. The CDR3 runs to 15 residues. The V gene lost 1 base and the J gene lost 2 bases, with 11 bases spanning the gap. The CDR3 region has the DNA TGTGCCAGCAGCCAAGGGAACTACATTCAAGAGACCCAGTACTTC. Amino acid sequence: CASSQGNYIQETQYF.

This clonotype was seen only a few times. J is TRBJ1-3 and V is TRBV27; D gene unclear. The germline V gene encodes CDR1 MNHEY and CDR2 SMNVEV (reference sequence). V dropped 5 bases and J dropped 0 bases, with 5 bases sitting between them. This CDR3 has 13 residues. This CDR3 reads CASSAGSGNTIYF. The CDR3 DNA is TGTGCCAGCAGTGCAGGCTCTGGAAACACCATATATTTT.

V and J are TRBV9 and TRBJ1-1; possibly TRBD1 for D (5 bases). V was clipped by 2 bases and J by 6 bases, with 17 bases between them. This CDR3 has 15 amino acids. The germline CDR1 and CDR2 sequences are SGDLS and YYNGEE. In DNA, the CDR3 is TGTGCCAGCAGCGTTCCCTTGGGGGGATGGGCTGAAGCTTTCTTT. As protein: CASSVPLGGWAEAFF. The full variable domain, with the rest looked up from reference TRBV9 and TRBJ1-1, is DSGVTQTPKHLITATGQRVTLRCSPRSGDLSVYWYQQSLDQGLQFLIQYYNGEERAKGNILERFSAQQFPDLHSELNLSSLELGDSALYFCASSVPLGGWAEAFFGQGTRLTVV.

The genes are TRBV4-2 and TRBJ2-1, with 8 bases matching TRBD2. Germline assignment: CDR1 LGHNA and CDR2 YNFKEQ. The CDR3 consists of 15 residues. V shed 0 bases, J shed 5 bases, and the junction held 3 bases outside the gene matches. CDR3 in DNA: TGTGCCAGCAGCCAAGATGTAGCGGGGAACAATGAGCAGTTCTTC. This encodes CASSQDVAGNNEQFF.

The chain combines TRBV20-1 with TRBJ1-2, with D hard to call. Trimming pared 0 bases from V and 4 bases from J, leaving 12 bases between. Germline values: CDR1 DFQATT, CDR2 SNEGSKA (reference sequence). This CDR3 is built from 14 residues. DNA of the CDR3: TGCAGTGCTAGAGATAGACCTGGCAGCTATGGCTACACCTTC. Translating gives CSARDRPGSYGYTF.

The chain joins TRBV6-5 to TRBJ2-2; D gene uncertain. The germline V and J ends were trimmed by 2 bases and 3 bases, with 10 bases remaining between them. There are 15 residues in the CDR3. The germline V gene has CDR1 MNHEY and CDR2 SVGAGI. CDR3 sequence: CASSYRSVDTGELFF. In DNA form, the CDR3 reads TGTGCCAGCAGTTACAGGTCCGTCGACACCGGGGAGCTGTTTTTT.

This rearrangement joins TRBV9 to TRBJ1-6, with D possibly being TRBD1 (5 bases). V lost 4 bases and J lost 0, with 17 bases in between. Germline V gives CDR1 SGDLS, CDR2 YYNGEE. The CDR3 is made up of 18 amino acids. Written as DNA, the CDR3 is TGTGCCAGCAGCACCGGGACCGTCGAGAGCTCCTATAATTCACCCCTCCACTTT. This sequence encodes CASSTGTVESSYNSPLHF. The variable domain in full, with the rest retrieved from reference TRBV9 and TRBJ1-6, is DSGVTQTPKHLITATGQRVTLRCSPRSGDLSVYWYQQSLDQGLQFLIQYYNGEERAKGNILERFSAQQFPDLHSELNLSSLELGDSALYFCASSTGTVESSYNSPLHFGNGTRLTVT.

This clonotype appeared a few times. The chain recombines TRBV20-1 with TRBJ1-6, with no clear D. Germline CDR1 reads DFQATT; CDR2 reads SNEGSKA (reference sequence). This CDR3 is built from 14 residues. The V gene lost 6 bases and the J gene lost 9 bases, with 18 bases spanning the gap. In DNA form, the CDR3 reads TGCAGTGCCCAAATCCGGGAACCTTTTTCACCCCTCCACTTT. Encoded protein: CSAQIREPFSPLHF.

Sample share makes this clonotype medium-sized. Compared with germline, one end of the junction differs, possibly owing to a read error. V and J are TRBV5-1 and TRBJ2-5; D gene uncertain. The CDR3 is 11 amino acids. Germline V gene data show CDR1 as SGHRS and CDR2 as YFSETQ. As DNA, the CDR3 is TGTGCCAGCAGCTTCCAAGAGACCCAGTACTTC. Translating gives CASSFQETQYF.

This clonotype was seen a handful of times. The V gene is TRBV5-1, the J gene TRBJ1-2, with D possibly being TRBD1 (5 bases). Trimming shortened V by 3 bases and J by 3 bases, and 15 bases separated the two germline ends. There are 15 residues in the CDR3. Germline CDR1 reads SGHRS; CDR2 reads YFSETQ. CDR3 DNA: TGCGCCAGCAGCTCCGGACGGACAAGGGACTATGGCTACACCTTC. Translation: CASSSGRTRDYGYTF.

This chain links TRBV3-1 with TRBJ2-3; D may be TRBD2 (6 bases). The CDR3 runs 14 residues. V gave up 5 bases and J gave up 8 bases, with 17 bases separating them. CDR1 and CDR2 from the germline V gene are LGHDT and YNNKEL (reference sequence). The CDR3 DNA is TGTGCCAGCAGCACCGGGACTGAGTTAGGTACGCAGTATTTT. This encodes CASSTGTELGTQYF.

The chain has TRBV3-1 and TRBJ1-2; D is uncertain. Trimming removed 1 base from V and 2 bases from J, with 11 bases in between. This CDR3 region has 15 residues. Germline values: CDR1 LGHDT, CDR2 YNNKEL (reference sequence). The CDR3 DNA follows: TGTGCCAGCAGCCAAGGGCGGGGTCCAAACTATGGCTACACCTTC. Translated: CASSQGRGPNYGYTF.

The chain recombines TRBV20-1 with TRBJ1-4, with TRBD1 matching over 10 bases. The trim removed 6 bases at V and 7 bases at J, leaving 14 bases unmatched. Germline loops: CDR1 DFQATT, CDR2 SNEGSKA (reference sequence). This CDR3 contains 16 residues. This chain's CDR3 is CSANPGQGSGGEKLFF. DNA for the CDR3: TGCAGTGCAAATCCGGGACAGGGGAGCGGCGGTGAAAAACTGTTTTTT.

This clonotype has a handful of counts. This chain joins TRBV5-1 and TRBJ2-7, with D perhaps matching TRBD2 (5 bases). Looked up from germline, CDR1 is SGHRS and CDR2 is YFSETQ. The germline V and J ends were trimmed by 0 bases and 7 bases, with 14 bases remaining between them. The CDR3 loop spans 14 amino acids. In DNA, the CDR3 is TGCGCCAGCAGCTTGGGGGCGTCTTCGGGGGAGCAGTACGTC. Translated: CASSLGASSGEQYV.